This entry lists 8 T cell receptor beta chains sequenced from one sample in a study of human thymus T cells. The data were produced by immunoSEQ multiplex PCR, yet TCRdb's version contains in-frame clones alone and is incomplete. The table lists roughly 54,000 clones, approximately 95% of them singletons. The sequenced sample consisted of blood. These TCRs come from a boy in the first two years of life with a congenital heart defect but otherwise immunologically healthy.

V and J are TRBV10-3 and TRBJ2-3; D is perhaps TRBD2 (6 bases). This CDR3 contains 14 residues. CDR1 ENHRY and CDR2 SYGVKD come from the germline V gene. Trimming shortened V by 6 bases and J by 0 bases, and 10 bases separated the two germline ends. The CDR3 loop is CAISPGTSTDTQYF. The CDR3 bases are TGTGCCATCAGCCCGGGGACTAGCACAGATACGCAGTATTTT.

The chain joins TRBV27 to TRBJ2-2; TRBD2 matches at 15 bases. Germline assignment: CDR1 MNHEY and CDR2 SMNVEV (reference sequence). V gave up 8 bases and J gave up 0 bases; unmatched junction bases: 16. The CDR3 extends over 21 amino acids. CDR3 nucleotides: TGTGCCAGCCTCTCCTCTTCCTGGACTAGCGGGAGGGATTCGAACACCGGGGAGCTGTTTTTT. Its protein is CASLSSSWTSGRDSNTGELFF.

V usage is TRBV19 and J usage is TRBJ1-4; D is unclear. Germline V gene sequence: CDR1 LNHDA, CDR2 SQIVND (reference sequence). Trimming removed 5 bases from V and 15 bases from J, with 28 bases in between. There are 16 residues in the CDR3. The CDR3 is CASSPGMLSPYEKLFF. The CDR3 DNA sequence: TGTGCCAGTAGTCCCGGAATGTTGTCTCCCTATGAAAAGTTGTTTTTT.

The chain couples TRBV6-4 to TRBJ2-3; D is uncertain. The CDR3 loop spans 17 amino acids. V was shortened by 8 bases and J by 2 bases, with 23 bases between the two germline ends. CDR1 and CDR2 from the germline V gene are MRHNA and SNTAGT. The CDR3 region has the DNA TGTGCCAGCGCTAGATGCACCCTACCTAACTCCACAGATACGCAGTATTTT. Amino acids: CASARCTLPNSTDTQYF.

This chain connects TRBV2 to TRBJ2-5; TRBD2 matches 8 bases. After removal of 6 bases from V and 2 bases from J, the junction contained 8 bases not matched to a gene. Germline V gene lookup returns CDR1 SNHLY and CDR2 FYNNEI. The CDR3 has 15 amino acids. The CDR3 DNA is TGTGCCAGCAGGGCTAGCGGGTTCCCGCAAGAGACCCAGTACTTC. Translating it yields CASRASGFPQETQYF.

The chain employs TRBV21-1 and TRBJ1-3; TRBD1 is taken as the D call from the table, unchecked against the DNA. TRBV21-1 is labeled a pseudogene. The CDR3 is 16 residues long. CDR3 DNA: TGTGCCAGCAGCTCTCGGATACAGCTCTCTGGAAACACCATATATTTT. As protein: CASSSRIQLSGNTIYF.

V and J are TRBV28 and TRBJ1-1; maybe TRBD1 (6 bases). The CDR3 covers 14 residues. V lost 6 bases to trimming and J lost 5 bases, with 16 bases between them. The V gene's germline CDR1 is MDHEN and CDR2 SYDVKM. The CDR3 region is CASSQGGGGTEAFF. The CDR3 region has the DNA TGTGCCAGCAGCCAAGGGGGGGGAGGGACTGAAGCTTTCTTT.

The rearrangement uses TRBV2 and TRBJ1-1; 10 bases agree with TRBD1. The ends lost 6 bases at V and 4 bases at J; junction bases unmatched: 11. Germline V gives CDR1 SNHLY, CDR2 FYNNEI. This CDR3 contains 16 residues. CDR3 residues: CASSRQGASVGTEAFF. In nucleotides, the CDR3 is TGTGCCAGCAGCCGACAGGGGGCTTCTGTAGGCACTGAAGCTTTCTTT.